This T cell receptor beta chain is drawn from a study of blood T cell repertoires in COVID-19. Sequencing used immunoSEQ multiplex PCR; TCRdb keeps in-frame clones, though not all of them. The sample shows hundreds of thousands of clones, 65% to 90% of them seen only once. Trimming shortened V by 2 bases and J by 7 bases, and 18 bases separated the two germline ends. CDR1 and CDR2 (germline): SGHRS, YFSETQ. The CDR3 length is 15 residues. The sequencing sample was made of peripheral blood. The V and J genes are TRBV5-1 and TRBJ1-2; tentatively, D is TRBD1 (6 bases). This receptor was taken from a human donor in a cohort sampled during active COVID-19. In DNA, the CDR3 is TGCGCCAGCAGCTTTCTTGGCCCAGGGGCGGTTGGCTACACCTTC. It codes for CASSFLGPGAVGYTF.